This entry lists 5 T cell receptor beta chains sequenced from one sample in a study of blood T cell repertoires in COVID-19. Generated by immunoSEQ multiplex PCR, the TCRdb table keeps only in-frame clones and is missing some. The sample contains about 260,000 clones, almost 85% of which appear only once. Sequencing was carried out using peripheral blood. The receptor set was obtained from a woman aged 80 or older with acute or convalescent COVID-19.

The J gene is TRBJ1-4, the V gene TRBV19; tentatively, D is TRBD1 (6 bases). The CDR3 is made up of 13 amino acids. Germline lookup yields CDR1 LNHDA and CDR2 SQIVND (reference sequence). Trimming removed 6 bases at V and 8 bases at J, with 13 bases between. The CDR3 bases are TGTGCCAGTAGCGTGGACAGCTACGAAAAACTGTTTTTT. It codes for CASSVDSYEKLFF.

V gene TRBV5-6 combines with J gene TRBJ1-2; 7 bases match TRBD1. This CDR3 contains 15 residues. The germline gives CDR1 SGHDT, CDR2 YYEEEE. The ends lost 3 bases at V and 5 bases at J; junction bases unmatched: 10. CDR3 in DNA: TGTGCCAGCAGCTCAGGACAGCCCAGGGGGTATGGCTACACCTTC. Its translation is CASSSGQPRGYGYTF.

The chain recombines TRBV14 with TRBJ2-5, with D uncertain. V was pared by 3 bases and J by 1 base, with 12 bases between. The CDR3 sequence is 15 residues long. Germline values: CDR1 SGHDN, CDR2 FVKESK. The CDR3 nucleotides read TGTGCCAGCAGCCATGGTTACTATGTCCAAGAGACCCAGTACTTC. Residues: CASSHGYYVQETQYF.

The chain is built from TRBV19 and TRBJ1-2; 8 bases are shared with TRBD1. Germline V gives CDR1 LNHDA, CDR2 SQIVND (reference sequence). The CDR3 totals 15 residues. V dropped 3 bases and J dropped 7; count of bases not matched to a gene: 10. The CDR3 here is CASSIPLRGLGGYTF. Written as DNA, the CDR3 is TGTGCCAGTAGTATCCCCCTCAGGGGGCTCGGTGGCTACACCTTC.

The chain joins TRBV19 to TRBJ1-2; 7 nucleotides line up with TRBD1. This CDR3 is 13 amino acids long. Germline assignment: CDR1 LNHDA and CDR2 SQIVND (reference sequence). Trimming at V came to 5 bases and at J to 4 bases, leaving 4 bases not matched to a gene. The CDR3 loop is CASSDDRVYGYTF. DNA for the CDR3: TGTGCCAGTAGTGATGACAGGGTCTATGGCTACACCTTC.